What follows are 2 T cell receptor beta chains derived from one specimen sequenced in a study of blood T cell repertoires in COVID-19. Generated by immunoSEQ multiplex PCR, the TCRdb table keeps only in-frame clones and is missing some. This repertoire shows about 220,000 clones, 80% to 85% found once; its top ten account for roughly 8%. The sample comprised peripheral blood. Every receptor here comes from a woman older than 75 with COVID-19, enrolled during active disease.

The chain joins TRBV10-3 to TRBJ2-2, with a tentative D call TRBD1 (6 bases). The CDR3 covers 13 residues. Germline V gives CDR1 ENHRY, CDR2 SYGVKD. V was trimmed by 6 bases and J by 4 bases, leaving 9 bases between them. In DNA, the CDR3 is TGTGCCATCAGCCGACAGGTCACCGGGGAGCTGTTTTTT. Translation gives CAISRQVTGELFF.

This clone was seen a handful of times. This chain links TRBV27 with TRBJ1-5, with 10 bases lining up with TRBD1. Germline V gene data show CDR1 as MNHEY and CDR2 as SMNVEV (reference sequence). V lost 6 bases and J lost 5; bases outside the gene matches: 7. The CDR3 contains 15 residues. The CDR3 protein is CASRRDRGLDQPQHF. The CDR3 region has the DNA TGTGCCAGCAGGAGAGACAGGGGGCTGGATCAGCCCCAGCATTTT.